This passage covers 28 T cell receptor beta chains from one sample sequenced in a study of T cell responses to AZD1222 COVID-19 vaccine (dated by TCRdb to about 2021). Libraries came from the immunoSEQ multiplex PCR assay. This is the immuneACCESS table as TCRdb keeps it, with only in-frame sequences that have V and J called. A part of the clones is gone; compared with another copy, unresolved V genes explain less than half, and the rest is unexplained. Present in this sample are about 39,000 clones, about 88% of which were seen just once. Roughly 29% of the sample is held by the ten biggest clonotypes. The sample's time point, from its label and the paper: about 28 days (+/-7) after the second vaccine dose. The treatment or condition label, read with the paper, signifies: meningococcal conjugate vaccine given as trial control. The sequences come from peripheral blood, collected 28 days after the second dose of the MenACWY control vaccine. Every receptor here comes from an adult who received the MenACWY meningococcal vaccine as a control.

This clone was counted once. This chain joins TRBV5-1 and TRBJ1-1, with D possibly being TRBD1 (5 bases). This CDR3 is 16 amino acids long. Trimming pared 4 bases from V and 0 bases from J, leaving 16 bases between. Germline lookup yields CDR1 SGHRS and CDR2 YFSETQ. CDR3 residues: CASSPTGLGMNTEAFF. In DNA, the CDR3 is TGCGCCAGCAGCCCCACGGGACTGGGAATGAACACTGAAGCTTTCTTT.

This chain uses TRBV4-1 with TRBJ1-4; unclear D gene. From germline, CDR1 is MGHRA and CDR2 YSYEKL. The CDR3 has 14 amino acids. V lost 0 bases and J 6 bases, leaving 8 bases between the germline ends. The DNA for the CDR3 is TGCGCCAGCAGCCAAGATGAACGGCATGAAAAACTGTTTTTT. As protein: CASSQDERHEKLFF.

V gene TRBV19 combines with J gene TRBJ2-1, with TRBD2 identical over 8 bases. The junction had 24 bases not matched to a gene; V was cut back by 10 bases and J by 10 bases. Germline V gene data show CDR1 as LNHDA and CDR2 as SQIVND (reference sequence). CDR3 size: 17 residues. The CDR3 nucleotides read TGTGCCACCCGCCGGGACGAAGGAGCGGGAGTGGGTGTCGAGCAGTTCTTC. It codes for CATRRDEGAGVGVEQFF.

The J gene is TRBJ1-4, the V gene TRBV21-1. TRBV21-1 is shown as a pseudogene. The CDR3 has 16 residues. The CDR3 reads CASSKLSGPYVTKLFF. The DNA of the CDR3 is TGTGCCAGCAGCAAGCTTTCCGGGCCATACGTGACGAAACTGTTTTTT.

The V gene is TRBV7-9, the J gene TRBJ2-5; D is perhaps TRBD2 (7 bases). CDR1 and CDR2 (germline): SEHNR, FQNEAQ (reference sequence). There are 15 residues in the CDR3. The V and J ends lost 0 bases and 5 bases respectively, with 13 bases between them. CDR3 sequence: CASSLAEGGPETQYF. The DNA for the CDR3 is TGTGCCAGCAGCTTAGCGGAGGGGGGGCCGGAGACCCAGTACTTC.

V is TRBV19 and J is TRBJ1-2, with D unresolved. CDR3 length: 12 amino acids. The V and J ends lost 4 bases and 3 bases respectively, with 6 bases between them. Per germline, CDR1 LNHDA and CDR2 SQIVND (reference sequence). The CDR3 region is CASSNAYYGYTF. DNA of the CDR3: TGTGCCAGTAGTAACGCATACTATGGCTACACCTTC.

The chain couples TRBV4-2 to TRBJ1-6, with TRBD1 identical over 9 bases. The junction had 2 bases not matched to a gene; V was cut back by 0 bases and J by 5 bases. CDR1 and CDR2 from the germline V gene are LGHNA and YNFKEQ. CDR3 size: 16 residues. The CDR3 DNA reads as TGTGCCAGCAGCCAAGATTGGACAGGGGATAATTCACCCCTCCACTTT. It codes for CASSQDWTGDNSPLHF.

The rearrangement links TRBV15 to TRBJ2-7; D perhaps matches TRBD2 (6 bases). V was clipped by 0 bases and J by 5 bases, with 17 bases between them. Germline CDR1 and CDR2: LNHNV and YYDKDF (reference sequence). The CDR3 totals 16 residues. DNA for the CDR3: TGTGCCACCAGCAGAGAGATGGGACGGGGAGGAGACGAGCAGTACTTC. Its translation: CATSREMGRGGDEQYF.

The chain has TRBV9 and TRBJ2-7; D remains unclear. CDR3 length: 11 residues. Germline V lookup: CDR1 SGDLS, CDR2 YYNGEE. V dropped 0 bases and J dropped 7 bases, with 5 bases sitting between them. CDR3 bases: TGTGCCAGCAGCGTAGGGGTGGAGCAGTACTTC. This encodes CASSVGVEQYF.

The genes are TRBV7-3 and TRBJ2-1; tentatively, D is TRBD1 or TRBD2 (6 bases each). The length of the CDR3 is 14 residues. The germline V gene encodes CDR1 SGHTA and CDR2 FQGTGA. Trimming took off 5 bases at V and 3 bases at J, with 11 bases between the two ends. The CDR3 DNA sequence: TGTGCCAGCAGCGTCGGAGGGGGCTACAATGAGCAGTTCTTC. This gives the protein CASSVGGGYNEQFF.

This chain uses TRBV3-1 (or the pseudogene TRBV3-2) with TRBJ2-7, with 8 bases aligning to TRBD1. Germline V gene sequence: CDR1 LGHDT, CDR2 YNNKEL (reference sequence). Trimming at V came to 8 bases and at J to 3 bases, leaving 9 bases not matched to a gene. The CDR3 is 14 residues long. CDR3 DNA: TGTGCCAGCCGGACCGGGACAGGTAGCTACGAGCAGTACTTC. Protein: CASRTGTGSYEQYF.

V gene TRBV4-1 combines with J gene TRBJ2-7, with D possibly TRBD2 on 5 matching bases. The CDR3 loop spans 16 amino acids. V was clipped by 4 bases and J by 5 bases, with 21 bases between them. Germline CDR1 reads MGHRA; CDR2 reads YSYEKL. The CDR3 coding sequence is TGCGCCAGCAGCCCGATCGGTAGGACTCCGACCAACGAGCAGTACTTC. It encodes CASSPIGRTPTNEQYF.

The rearrangement uses TRBV6-1 and TRBJ2-5; 14 bases map to TRBD2. CDR3 length equals 17 residues. The V gene end was trimmed by 3 bases and the J gene end by 7 bases; junction bases not matched to a gene: 10. CDR1 is MNHNS and CDR2 is SASEGT in the germline V gene. The CDR3, as DNA: TGTGCCAGCAGTGAGGGACTAGCGGGAGTACGTGGGGGGACCCAGTACTTC. Protein product: CASSEGLAGVRGGTQYF.

The genes are TRBV24-1 and TRBJ2-3; no clear D gene. This CDR3 comprises 15 residues. CDR1 KGHDR and CDR2 SFDVKD come from the germline V gene. V was pared by 3 bases and J by 3 bases, with 12 bases between. The CDR3 loop reads CATSDPGLITDTQYF. In DNA, the CDR3 is TGTGCCACCAGTGATCCCGGGCTCATAACAGATACGCAGTATTTT.

V usage is TRBV5-1 and J usage is TRBJ2-6, with D perhaps matching TRBD2 (6 bases). Germline assignment: CDR1 SGHRS and CDR2 YFSETQ. The CDR3 runs to 15 residues. V lost 5 bases to trimming and J lost 4 bases, with 13 bases between them. The CDR3 is CASRPTAGGANVLTF. CDR3 nucleotide sequence: TGCGCCAGCAGGCCCACCGCGGGGGGGGCCAACGTCCTGACTTTC. The variable domain in full, completed from reference TRBV5-1 and TRBJ2-6, reads KAGVTQTPRYLIKTRGQQVTLSCSPISGHRSVSWYQQTPGQGLQFLFEYFSETQRNKGNFPGRFSGRQFSNSRSEMNVSTLELGDSALYLCASRPTAGGANVLTFGAGSRLTVL.

This clone was seen once. V usage is TRBV28 and J usage is TRBJ1-5; D is undetermined. The germline V and J ends were trimmed by 5 bases and 11 bases, with 16 bases remaining between them. Germline assignment: CDR1 MDHEN and CDR2 SYDVKM. CDR3 size: 13 residues. CDR3 region: CASSPPAVGAQHF. CDR3 DNA sequence: TGTGCCAGCAGTCCCCCGGCGGTCGGGGCCCAGCATTTT. Combining the CDR3 with reference TRBV28 and TRBJ1-5 gives the whole variable domain DVKVTQSSRYLVKRTGEKVFLECVQDMDHENMFWYRQDPGLGLRLIYFSYDVKMKEKGDIPEGYSVSREKKERFSLILESASTNQTSMYLCASSPPAVGAQHFGDGTRLSIL.

This rearrangement joins TRBV28 to TRBJ2-7; maybe TRBD1 (6 bases). Trimming took off 3 bases at V and 4 bases at J, with 13 bases between the two ends. Germline lookup yields CDR1 MDHEN and CDR2 SYDVKM. CDR3 length: 14 residues. The CDR3 DNA follows: TGTGCCAGCAGTTTCCCAGCGGACAGATACGAGCAGTACTTC. Its translation: CASSFPADRYEQYF.

The chain recombines TRBV5-5 with TRBJ1-6, with 8 positions matching TRBD1. This CDR3 comprises 17 residues. Trimming took 5 bases from V and 0 from J; bases not matched to a gene: 7. Germline V gene lookup returns CDR1 SGHKS and CDR2 YYEKEE (reference sequence). This CDR3 is CASRATGASSYNSPLHF. In nucleotides, the CDR3 is TGTGCCAGCAGAGCGACAGGGGCGAGCTCCTATAATTCACCCCTCCACTTT.

The V and J genes are TRBV19 and TRBJ1-6; TRBD1 might be the D (6 bases). This CDR3 spans 13 amino acids. V was shortened by 5 bases and J by 9 bases, with 11 bases between the two germline ends. Per the germline V gene, CDR1 is LNHDA and CDR2 is SQIVND (reference sequence). CDR3 in amino acids: CASSVRGGSPLHF. CDR3 in DNA: TGTGCCAGTAGTGTCAGGGGTGGTTCACCCCTCCACTTT.

The J gene is TRBJ2-7, the V gene TRBV9; TRBD1 agrees at 8 bases. This CDR3 comprises 14 residues. The germline V gene has CDR1 SGDLS and CDR2 YYNGEE. Unmatched junction bases numbered 7, after V lost 3 bases and J lost 5 bases. CDR3 sequence (DNA): TGTGCCAGCAGCGCCTCGACAGGGGTTAACGAGCAGTACTTC. It translates to CASSASTGVNEQYF.

The rearrangement uses TRBV27 and TRBJ2-7; D may be TRBD1 or TRBD2 (5 bases each). Germline lookup yields CDR1 MNHEY and CDR2 SMNVEV (reference sequence). V lost 8 bases and J lost 7, with 18 bases in between. This CDR3 is 13 amino acids long. CDR3 bases: TGTGCCAGCCGGGACGGAATAATGATGGAGCAGTACTTC. This sequence encodes CASRDGIMMEQYF.

The CDR3 region is CASSPWTGPYGYTF. The CDR3 DNA follows: TGTGCCAGTAGTCCCTGGACAGGGCCCTATGGCTACACCTTC. V gene TRBV19 combines with J gene TRBJ1-2, with 8 bases lining up with TRBD1. The CDR3 consists of 14 residues. Trimming removed 5 bases from V and 4 bases from J; junction bases left unmatched: 6. Germline assignment: CDR1 LNHDA and CDR2 SQIVND (reference sequence).

The rearrangement links TRBV4-1 to TRBJ1-5, with D perhaps TRBD1 (5 bases). Germline CDR1 MGHRA, CDR2 YSYEKL. Trimming shortened V by 1 base and J by 2 bases, and 15 bases separated the two germline ends. The CDR3 loop spans 17 amino acids. CDR3 coding DNA: TGCGCCAGCAGCCAAGGCGCTCTACAGGAGGGCAATCAGCCCCAGCATTTT. Protein product: CASSQGALQEGNQPQHF.

J is TRBJ2-5 and V is TRBV5-1; 7 bases fit TRBD2. J was trimmed by 2 bases and V by 3 bases; bases with no gene match: 7. The CDR3 covers 15 residues. Looked up from germline, CDR1 is SGHRS and CDR2 is YFSETQ. The CDR3 loop reads CASSSLGGSQETQYF. CDR3 coding DNA: TGCGCCAGCAGCTCTCTGGGAGGGAGTCAAGAGACCCAGTACTTC.

The V and J genes are TRBV3-1 (or the pseudogene TRBV3-2) and TRBJ2-1, with TRBD2 matching 9 bases. CDR1 and CDR2 from the germline V gene are LGHDT and YNNKEL (reference sequence). CDR3 length: 14 residues. V trimming: 3 bases; J trimming: 8 bases; junction bases outside the gene matches: 5. CDR3 DNA: TGTGCCAGCAGCCAGATAGCGGGAGAGTATGAGCAGTTCTTC. This translates into CASSQIAGEYEQFF.

The chain links TRBV9 to TRBJ2-1, with 8 bases aligning to TRBD1. The germline V gene encodes CDR1 SGDLS and CDR2 YYNGEE. Trimming at V came to 3 bases and at J to 7 bases, leaving 6 bases not matched to a gene. The CDR3 consists of 14 residues. CDR3 protein: CASSGQGRMNEQFF. For the CDR3, the DNA is TGTGCCAGCAGCGGACAGGGGCGGATGAATGAGCAGTTCTTC. Drawing the rest from reference TRBV9 and TRBJ2-1, the complete variable domain is DSGVTQTPKHLITATGQRVTLRCSPRSGDLSVYWYQQSLDQGLQFLIQYYNGEERAKGNILERFSAQQFPDLHSELNLSSLELGDSALYFCASSGQGRMNEQFFGPGTRLTVL.

V is TRBV5-1 and J is TRBJ2-7; unclear D gene. Trimming removed 4 bases at V and 5 bases at J, with 16 bases between. The germline gives CDR1 SGHRS, CDR2 YFSETQ. This CDR3 is 14 amino acids long. CDR3 protein: CASSLSQSGHEQYF. CDR3 DNA sequence: TGCGCCAGCAGCCTATCTCAGTCGGGCCACGAGCAGTACTTC.

This chain joins TRBV2 and TRBJ2-7; a possible D gene is TRBD2 (6 bases). The CDR3 runs 15 residues. Trimming took 6 bases from V and 3 from J, leaving 18 bases between them. Germline assignment: CDR1 SNHLY and CDR2 FYNNEI. The CDR3 sequence: CASRAYRTNIYEQYF. CDR3 coding DNA: TGTGCCAGCAGAGCTTACCGGACTAACATCTACGAGCAGTACTTC.